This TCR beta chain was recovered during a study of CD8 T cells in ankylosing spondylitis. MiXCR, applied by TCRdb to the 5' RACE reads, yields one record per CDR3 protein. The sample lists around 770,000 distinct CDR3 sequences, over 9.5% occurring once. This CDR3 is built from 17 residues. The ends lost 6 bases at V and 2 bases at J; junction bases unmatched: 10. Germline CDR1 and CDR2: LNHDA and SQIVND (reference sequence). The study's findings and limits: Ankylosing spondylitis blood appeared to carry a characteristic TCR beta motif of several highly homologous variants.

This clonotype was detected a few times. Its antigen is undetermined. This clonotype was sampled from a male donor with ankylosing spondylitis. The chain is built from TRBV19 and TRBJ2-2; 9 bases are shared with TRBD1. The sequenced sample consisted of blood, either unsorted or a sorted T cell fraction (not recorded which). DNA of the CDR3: TGTGCCAGTAGCTTACAGGGGGCCCGGACTAACACCGGGGAGCTGTTTTTT. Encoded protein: CASSLQGARTNTGELFF.